This T cell receptor beta chain appears in the sequencing data of a study of blood T cells in healthy people across ages. The V and J ends lost 7 bases and 2 bases, in that order; junction bases with no gene match: 4. Germline V lookup: CDR1 ENHRY, CDR2 SYGVKD. CDR3 size: 14 residues. Isolation yielded PBMCs, at least 6.5 million per sample, in every case. With a J-beta primer mix and a sample-barcoded 5' primer, a second PCR ran about 6 to 11 cycles. Each CDR3 protein is one row after TCRdb ran MiXCR on the 5' RACE reads. The table includes about 640,000 distinct CDR3 sequences, under 30% detected once.

The chain links TRBV10-3 to TRBJ2-2; 7 bases match TRBD1. The material sequenced was blood. The sequence was collected from a woman of 80 years or more in good health. This CDR3 reads CAITGTANTGELFF. CDR3 coding DNA: TGTGCCATCACCGGGACAGCCAACACCGGGGAGCTGTTTTTT.